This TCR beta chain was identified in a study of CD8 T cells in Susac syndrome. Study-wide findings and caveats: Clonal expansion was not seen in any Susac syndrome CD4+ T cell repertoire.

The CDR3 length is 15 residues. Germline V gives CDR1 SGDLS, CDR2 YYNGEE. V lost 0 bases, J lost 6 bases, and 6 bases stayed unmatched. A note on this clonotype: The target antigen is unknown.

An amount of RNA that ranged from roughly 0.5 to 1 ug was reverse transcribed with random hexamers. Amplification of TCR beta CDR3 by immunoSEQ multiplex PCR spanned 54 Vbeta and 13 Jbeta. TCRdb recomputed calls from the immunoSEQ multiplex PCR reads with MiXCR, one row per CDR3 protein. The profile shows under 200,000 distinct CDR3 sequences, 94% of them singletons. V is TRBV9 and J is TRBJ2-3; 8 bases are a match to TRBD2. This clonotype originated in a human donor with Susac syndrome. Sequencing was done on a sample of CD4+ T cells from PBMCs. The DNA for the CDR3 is TGTGCCAGCAGCGTAGGACGGGCTAGCGGGGATACGCAGTATTTT. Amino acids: CASSVGRASGDTQYF.